This T cell receptor (beta chain) was captured in a study of T cells in Graves' hyperthyroidism and ophthalmopathy. RNA transcripts served as the template for amplifying TCR beta CDR3 regions. HTBI primers were the set used in a first-round RT-PCR of the TCR CDR3. Using its own MiXCR run on the multiplex PCR reads, TCRdb lists one record per CDR3 protein. Of a few hundred thousand distinct CDR3 sequences in the sample, 46% were seen once. For this clonotype: Its antigen is not identified.

Lactation, pregnancy, other autoimmune disease or uncontrolled infection excluded patients. Study-level points and caveats: Among thyroid clonotypes expanded above 0.001, most also appeared in blood. With a median lead of approximately 6 months before onset, the model predicted ophthalmopathy.

Input material: peripheral blood or thyroid tissue (not recorded which). This clonotype originated in an adult woman with Graves' disease, either hyperthyroidism or ophthalmopathy (not recorded which).

CDR3 sequence (DNA): TGCAGTGCTAGGACGAGAGCAGGGGGCATGAGCTACACCTTC. This translates into CSARTRAGGMSYTF. V gene TRBV20-1 combines with J gene TRBJ1-2, with 8 bases aligning to TRBD1. The germline V gene has CDR1 DFQATT and CDR2 SNEGSKA (reference sequence). The CDR3 length is 14 residues. With V trimmed by 3 bases and J by 9 bases, 12 bases remained unmatched.